This T cell receptor beta chain was sequenced during a study of blood T cell repertoires in COVID-19. Study-level information: From T cells, B-cell-depleted T cells, or PBMCs came the material, which was cDNA or gDNA.

This table comes from immunoSEQ multiplex PCR, and its TCRdb copy is limited to in-frame clones, with some not included. The data contain over 120,000 clones, about 80% of them singletons. This CDR3 is 15 amino acids long. The germline gives CDR1 LGHNA, CDR2 YNFKEQ. V lost 6 bases and J lost 3; bases outside the gene matches: 7. This chain uses TRBV4-2 with TRBJ2-7; 11 bases are a match to TRBD1. Sequencing was carried out using peripheral blood. The TCR originated in a human donor in a cohort sampled during active COVID-19. CDR3 nucleotides: TGTGCCAGCAGACAGGGGACAGGGGGAAACTACGAGCAGTACTTC. Protein: CASRQGTGGNYEQYF.